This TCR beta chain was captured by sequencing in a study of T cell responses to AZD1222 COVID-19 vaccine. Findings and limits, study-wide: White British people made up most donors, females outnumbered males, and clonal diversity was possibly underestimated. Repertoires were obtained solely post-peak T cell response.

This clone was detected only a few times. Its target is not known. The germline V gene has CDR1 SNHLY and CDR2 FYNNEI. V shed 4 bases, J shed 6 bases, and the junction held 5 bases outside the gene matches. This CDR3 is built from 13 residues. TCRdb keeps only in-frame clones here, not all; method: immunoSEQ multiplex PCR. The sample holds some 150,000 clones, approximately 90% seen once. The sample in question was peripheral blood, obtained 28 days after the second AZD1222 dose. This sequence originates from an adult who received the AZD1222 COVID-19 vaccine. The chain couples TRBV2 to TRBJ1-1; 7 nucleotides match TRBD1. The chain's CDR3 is CASSATGTSEAFF. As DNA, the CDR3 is TGTGCCAGCAGTGCGACAGGGACATCTGAAGCTTTCTTT.